One sample yielded the 32 T cell receptor beta chains listed below, sequenced in a study of blood T cell repertoires in COVID-19. This table comes from immunoSEQ multiplex PCR, and its TCRdb copy is limited to in-frame clones, with some not included. The data show some 44,000 clones, roughly nine tenths seen once. Sample: peripheral blood. The receptors stem from a man aged 50-60 years with active COVID-19.

The table lists this clone with a count of one. The CDR3 DNA reads as TGTGCCAGCAGTACGGGACTGGTACAGCCCCAGCATTTT. Encoded protein: CASSTGLVQPQHF. The J gene is TRBJ1-5, the V gene TRBV28, with a tentative D call TRBD1 (5 bases). This CDR3 comprises 13 residues. Trimming took 5 bases from V and 7 from J, leaving 12 bases between them. Germline V lookup: CDR1 MDHEN, CDR2 SYDVKM. Together with reference TRBV28 and TRBJ1-5, the CDR3 gives the full variable domain: DVKVTQSSRYLVKRTGEKVFLECVQDMDHENMFWYRQDPGLGLRLIYFSYDVKMKEKGDIPEGYSVSREKKERFSLILESASTNQTSMYLCASSTGLVQPQHFGDGTRLSIL.

V and J are TRBV10-1 and TRBJ2-5; TRBD2 matches at 8 bases. This CDR3 region has 13 residues. Germline-derived CDR1 and CDR2 are WNHNN and SYGVQD (reference sequence). The trim removed 5 bases at V and 7 bases at J, leaving 6 bases unmatched. The CDR3 DNA reads as TGCGCCAGCAGTACTAGCGGACTCGGGACCCAGTACTTC. Its protein product is CASSTSGLGTQYF.

The table lists this clone with a count of one. This chain connects TRBV10-3 to TRBJ1-3; weak D call: TRBD1 (6 bases). CDR1 and CDR2 from the germline V gene are ENHRY and SYGVKD. Trimming took 4 bases from V and 3 from J, leaving 10 bases between them. The CDR3 is 14 residues long. For the CDR3, the DNA is TGTGCCATCAGTGCTGGACAGATTGGAAACACCATATATTTT. Translating gives CAISAGQIGNTIYF.

The V call is TRBV5-4, the J call TRBJ2-3, with 8 bases fitting TRBD1. The germline gives CDR1 SGHNT, CDR2 YYREEE (reference sequence). CDR3 length equals 15 residues. V lost 0 bases, J lost 3 bases, and 3 bases stayed unmatched. The CDR3 loop reads CASSLAGGRTDTQYF. CDR3 coding DNA: TGTGCCAGCAGCTTGGCAGGGGGCAGGACAGATACGCAGTATTTT.

The chain is built from TRBV18 and TRBJ2-2, with a possible D match to TRBD1 (6 bases). Germline CDR1 KGHSH, CDR2 LQKENI. The V end lost 3 bases, the J end lost 3 bases, and 11 bases lay between the germline ends. The CDR3 extends over 15 amino acids. CDR3 loop: CASSPSTGHTGELFF. CDR3 coding DNA: TGTGCCAGCTCACCGTCTACAGGGCACACCGGGGAGCTGTTTTTT.

CDR3 coding DNA: TGTGCCAGCTCACCTTCCAAAGAGGCCACGAACACTGAAGCTTTCTTT. Amino acids: CASSPSKEATNTEAFF. The chain links TRBV18 to TRBJ1-1; D unclear. Per germline, CDR1 KGHSH and CDR2 LQKENI. The V end lost 3 bases, the J end lost 1 base, and 15 bases lay between the germline ends. There are 16 residues in the CDR3.

The V and J genes are TRBV27 and TRBJ2-3; possible D gene TRBD2, 6 bases. The CDR3 is made up of 21 amino acids. Trimming removed 5 bases from V and 0 bases from J, with 30 bases in between. Germline V gene data show CDR1 as MNHEY and CDR2 as SMNVEV (reference sequence). CDR3 loop: CASSPNRTSSVPDTSTDTQYF. The CDR3 nucleotides are TGTGCCAGCAGTCCGAACCGTACTAGCAGTGTTCCCGATACTAGCACAGATACGCAGTATTTT.

This rearrangement joins TRBV5-6 to TRBJ1-5; the match to TRBD1 covers 7 bases. Germline trimming cut 0 bases from V and 2 bases from J; bases unmatched to any gene: 2. The CDR3 contains 15 residues. Per the germline V gene, CDR1 is SGHDT and CDR2 is YYEEEE. CDR3 coding DNA: TGTGCCAGCAGCTTGGGGACAGGCCGCAATCAGCCCCAGCATTTT. Translation: CASSLGTGRNQPQHF.

CDR3 sequence reads: CASSLEGQGYSPQHF. CDR3 nucleotides: TGTGCCAGCAGCTTAGAGGGCCAGGGGTATTCGCCCCAGCATTTT. The chain links TRBV7-8 to TRBJ1-5; D is possibly TRBD1 (6 bases). CDR1 is SGHVS and CDR2 is FQNEAQ in the germline V gene. V lost 1 base, J lost 9 bases, and 16 bases lay in between. The length of the CDR3 is 15 residues.

V and J are TRBV5-1 and TRBJ2-7; tentative D call: TRBD1 (6 bases). Germline-derived CDR1 and CDR2 are SGHRS and YFSETQ. This CDR3 contains 14 residues. Trimming took off 4 bases at V and 5 bases at J, with 16 bases between the two ends. The CDR3 region is CASSPFTGLNEQYF. The CDR3 DNA is TGCGCCAGCAGCCCTTTTACAGGGCTAAACGAGCAGTACTTC.

The rearrangement links TRBV25-1 to TRBJ2-6; D is ambiguous. The V end was cut by 5 bases, the J end by 0 bases, with 2 bases between. This CDR3 has 13 amino acids. In germline, CDR1 is MGHDK, CDR2 SYGVNS. In DNA, the CDR3 is TGTGCCAGCAGTTACTCTGGGGCCAACGTCCTGACTTTC. Protein: CASSYSGANVLTF.

The chain has TRBV28 and TRBJ2-5; D gene ambiguous. V was shortened by 3 bases and J by 0 bases, with 14 bases between the two germline ends. The CDR3 totals 16 residues. Germline V gene lookup returns CDR1 MDHEN and CDR2 SYDVKM. The CDR3 reads CASSLVLVSNQETQYF. CDR3 bases: TGTGCCAGCAGTTTGGTGTTAGTCTCTAACCAAGAGACCCAGTACTTC.

The gene calls are TRBV2 and TRBJ1-2; D uncertain. V shed 6 bases and J shed 8 bases, with 10 bases lying between them. The germline V gene encodes CDR1 SNHLY and CDR2 FYNNEI. This CDR3 spans 11 amino acids. The CDR3 sequence is CASSVSYGYTF. The CDR3 coding sequence is TGTGCCAGCAGCGTCAGTTACGGCTACACCTTC. Looking up the rest from reference TRBV2 and TRBJ1-2 gives the full variable domain: EPEVTQTPSHQVTQMGQEVILRCVPISNHLYFYWYRQILGQKVEFLVSFYNNEISEKSEIFDDQFSVERPDGSNFTLKIRSTKLEDSAMYFCASSVSYGYTFGSGTRLTVV.

V gene TRBV27 combines with J gene TRBJ1-4; 11 bases line up with TRBD1. The trim removed 5 bases at V and 2 bases at J, leaving 7 bases unmatched. The CDR3 length is 17 residues. Germline assignment: CDR1 MNHEY and CDR2 SMNVEV (reference sequence). The chain's CDR3 is CASSRSGQGGTNEKLFF. As DNA, the CDR3 is TGTGCCAGCAGTCGATCGGGACAGGGGGGCACTAATGAAAAACTGTTTTTT.

This chain joins TRBV27 and TRBJ1-5; a possible D gene is TRBD1 (5 bases). V lost 5 bases and J lost 0, with 20 bases in between. The CDR3 spans 18 residues. Per the germline V gene, CDR1 is MNHEY and CDR2 is SMNVEV (reference sequence). DNA of the CDR3: TGTGCCAGCAGTCCATGGGGGGTGGCTTTTTATAGCAATCAGCCCCAGCATTTT. This gives the protein CASSPWGVAFYSNQPQHF.

This CDR3 is CASSPFSSGANVLTF. The CDR3 DNA reads as TGTGCCAGCAGTCCTTTTAGCTCTGGGGCCAACGTCCTGACTTTC. The chain links TRBV27 to TRBJ2-6; D remains unclear. Germline V CDR1 and CDR2: MNHEY, SMNVEV (reference sequence). V shed 5 bases and J shed 0 bases, with 8 bases lying between them. The CDR3 runs 15 residues.

This clone is a singleton in its sample. This chain connects TRBV28 to TRBJ2-7; D is uncertain. The germline V gene has CDR1 MDHEN and CDR2 SYDVKM. The CDR3 consists of 13 residues. Between the trimmed V and J ends, which lost 6 bases and 2 bases, there was a span of 11 bases. The CDR3 loop is CASSVPTPYEQYF. CDR3 sequence (DNA): TGTGCCAGCAGCGTACCTACCCCCTACGAGCAGTACTTC.

The CDR3 region is CASRERTGEAFF. Written as DNA, the CDR3 is TGTGCCAGCAGGGAAAGGACAGGTGAAGCTTTCTTT. The chain combines TRBV27 with TRBJ1-1; TRBD1 matches at 7 bases. V was clipped by 6 bases and J by 7 bases; unmatched bases: 5. Germline CDR1 is MNHEY and CDR2 is SMNVEV (reference sequence). The CDR3 extends over 12 amino acids.

Only one count was recorded for this clone. The V gene is TRBV7-9, the J gene TRBJ2-7; D unclear. The CDR3 is 12 amino acids. In germline, CDR1 is SEHNR, CDR2 FQNEAQ (reference sequence). Trimming cost V 1 base and J 4 bases, with 5 bases left between them. CDR3: CASSLDLYEQYF. The CDR3 nucleotides read TGTGCCAGCAGCTTAGACTTATACGAGCAGTACTTC.

This chain joins TRBV6-6 and TRBJ2-5; the match to TRBD1 covers 7 bases. The ends lost 4 bases at V and 2 bases at J; junction bases unmatched: 7. From germline, CDR1 is MNHNY and CDR2 SVGAGI (reference sequence). The CDR3 has 15 amino acids. In DNA form, the CDR3 reads TGTGCCAGCAGTTTCCGAACAGGGGTGCAAGAGACCCAGTACTTC. Its translation is CASSFRTGVQETQYF.

This clone was counted between two and nine times. CDR3 bases: TGTGCCAGCAGCTTGGCCGCAGGGGTGGGCTATGGCTACACCTTC. This encodes CASSLAAGVGYGYTF. The J gene is TRBJ1-2, the V gene TRBV5-4, with D possibly matching TRBD1 (6 bases). Germline V gene sequence: CDR1 SGHNT, CDR2 YYREEE (reference sequence). V lost 0 bases to trimming and J lost 4 bases, with 13 bases between them. The CDR3 loop spans 15 amino acids.

This chain connects TRBV5-1 to TRBJ1-5, with TRBD1 as a possible D gene (6 bases). The CDR3 contains 14 residues. Trimming took off 4 bases at V and 5 bases at J, with 13 bases between the two ends. Germline V gene sequence: CDR1 SGHRS, CDR2 YFSETQ. CDR3 sequence: CASSQSGVDQPQHF. CDR3 bases: TGCGCCAGCAGCCAATCAGGGGTCGATCAGCCCCAGCATTTT.

This chain joins TRBV7-2 and TRBJ2-2; TRBD2 matches at 8 bases. After removal of 2 bases from V and 0 bases from J, the junction contained 8 bases not matched to a gene. This CDR3 region has 18 residues. Germline V CDR1 and CDR2: SGHTA, FQGNSA. CDR3 protein: CASSLSPLGLANTGELFF. CDR3 in DNA: TGTGCCAGCAGCTTAAGCCCCCTGGGACTAGCGAACACCGGGGAGCTGTTTTTT.

The chain links TRBV2 to TRBJ2-5; 16 bases match TRBD2. Trimming removed 3 bases from V and 14 bases from J; junction bases left unmatched: 9. CDR3 size: 15 residues. The germline gives CDR1 SNHLY, CDR2 FYNNEI. This CDR3 reads CASSEGTSGRAFPYF. The CDR3 nucleotides read TGTGCCAGCAGTGAGGGGACTAGCGGGAGGGCCTTCCCATACTTC.

This clone is deemed medium-sized. J is TRBJ2-1 and V is TRBV29-1; no clear D gene. Trimming took off 5 bases at V and 6 bases at J, with 14 bases between the two ends. The CDR3 covers 13 residues. The germline CDR1 and CDR2 sequences are SQVTM and ANQGSEA. DNA of the CDR3: TGCAGCGTTCGACGAGTAGCTGGCAATGAGCAGTTCTTC. Translation: CSVRRVAGNEQFF.

This chain joins TRBV19 and TRBJ1-4; a possible D gene is TRBD1 (5 bases). Germline values: CDR1 LNHDA, CDR2 SQIVND (reference sequence). Trimming removed 7 bases from V and 4 bases from J, with 13 bases in between. This CDR3 contains 14 residues. In DNA, the CDR3 is TGTGCCAGTAACAGGACACCAAATAATGAAAAACTGTTTTTT. Translation: CASNRTPNNEKLFF.

The rearrangement joins TRBV7-9 to TRBJ2-5; TRBD2 matches at 8 bases. The CDR3 is 14 amino acids. With V trimmed by 5 bases and J by 5 bases, 7 bases remained unmatched. Germline V gene sequence: CDR1 SEHNR, CDR2 FQNEAQ (reference sequence). CDR3 amino acids: CASSPYGREETQYF. The CDR3 coding sequence is TGTGCCAGCAGCCCCTACGGGAGGGAGGAGACCCAGTACTTC. Full variable domain (missing parts from reference TRBV7-9 and TRBJ2-5): DTGVSQNPRHKITKRGQNVTFRCDPISEHNRLYWYRQTLGQGPEFLTYFQNEAQLEKSRLLSDRFSAERPKGSFSTLEIQRTEQGDSAMYLCASSPYGREETQYFGPGTRLLVL.

This clone was recorded once. This chain links TRBV19 with TRBJ1-2; no reliable D call. Germline CDR1 reads LNHDA; CDR2 reads SQIVND (reference sequence). V lost 4 bases to trimming and J lost 0 bases, with 9 bases between them. The CDR3 spans 14 residues. DNA of the CDR3: TGTGCCAGTAGTAGTACTCAAGCTAACTATGGCTACACCTTC. Translating it yields CASSSTQANYGYTF. Complete variable domain (other parts from reference TRBV19 and TRBJ1-2): DGGITQSPKYLFRKEGQNVTLSCEQNLNHDAMYWYRQDPGQGLRLIYYSQIVNDFQKGDIAEGYSVSREKKESFPLTVTSAQKNPTAFYLCASSSTQANYGYTFGSGTRLTVV.

The V and J genes are TRBV28 and TRBJ1-5; TRBD1 agrees at 9 bases. The V gene end was trimmed by 4 bases and the J gene end by 5 bases; junction bases not matched to a gene: 6. The CDR3 length is 15 residues. Looked up from germline, CDR1 is MDHEN and CDR2 is SYDVKM. CDR3 protein: CASSSPGTGHQPQHF. CDR3 nucleotide sequence: TGTGCCAGCAGTTCCCCCGGGACAGGGCATCAGCCCCAGCATTTT.

The V gene is TRBV14, the J gene TRBJ2-3; weak D call: TRBD2 (6 bases). This CDR3 has 15 residues. Germline loops: CDR1 SGHDN, CDR2 FVKESK. Trimming left V 2 bases short and J 3 bases short, with 12 bases between. Here the CDR3 reads CASSQMLAVTDTQYF. The CDR3, as DNA: TGTGCCAGCAGCCAAATGTTAGCGGTAACAGATACGCAGTATTTT.

The chain couples TRBV2 to TRBJ2-5; the match to TRBD2 covers 7 bases. CDR1 is SNHLY and CDR2 is FYNNEI in the germline V gene. The CDR3 extends over 14 amino acids. The ends lost 4 bases at V and 5 bases at J; junction bases unmatched: 7. The CDR3 here is CASSAGLDAETQYF. CDR3 nucleotide sequence: TGTGCCAGCAGTGCCGGACTAGATGCGGAGACCCAGTACTTC.

The rearrangement joins TRBV7-8 to TRBJ1-5; unclear D gene. Trimming pared 1 base from V and 6 bases from J, leaving 10 bases between. This CDR3 is 14 amino acids long. The V gene's germline CDR1 is SGHVS and CDR2 FQNEAQ. The CDR3 region is CASSLVRGGQPQHF. Here the CDR3 DNA reads TGTGCCAGCAGCTTAGTACGGGGTGGTCAGCCCCAGCATTTT.